The next 24 T cell receptor beta chains were all read from a single sample in a study. Via MiXCR, TCRdb re-called the RT-PCR reads, giving one row per CDR3 protein. Altogether around 700,000 distinct CDR3 sequences are present, 12% to 15% being singletons, with the ten largest covering roughly 3.6%. The sample comprised memory CD4+ T cells from blood. Receptors were obtained from a female donor in good health, serving as a healthy control.

This clonotype was seen only a few times. The junction shows a germline mismatch at one end, possibly a read error. The chain combines TRBV3-1 with TRBJ2-7; 10 bases map to TRBD2. Germline lookup yields CDR1 LGHDT and CDR2 YNNKEL (reference sequence). The CDR3 is made up of 12 amino acids. CDR3 nucleotides: TGTGCCAGCAGCCAAGGCCTAGCGGGGGAAATCTTC. As protein: CASSQGLAGEIF.

The chain recombines TRBV3-1 with TRBJ1-2; possible D gene TRBD1, 6 bases. Per germline, CDR1 LGHDT and CDR2 YNNKEL (reference sequence). V lost 4 bases and J 6 bases, leaving 15 bases between the germline ends. The CDR3 covers 14 residues. The CDR3 loop reads CASSLIGGYDGYTF. DNA for the CDR3: TGTGCCAGCAGCCTTATCGGGGGCTATGATGGCTACACCTTC.

Many counts were recorded for this clonotype. This chain connects TRBV29-1 to TRBJ2-3; perhaps TRBD1 as D (5 bases). V lost 2 bases, J lost 2 bases, and 8 bases lay in between. The CDR3 extends over 13 amino acids. Germline V gene sequence: CDR1 SQVTM, CDR2 ANQGSEA. The CDR3 bases are TGCAGCGTTGAACAGGGCCACACAGATACGCAGTATTTT. Encoded protein: CSVEQGHTDTQYF.

This clonotype was detected a few times. The V call is TRBV3-1, the J call TRBJ2-7, with D unclear. The CDR3 is 12 residues long. Deletions cut 2 bases from V and 6 bases from J, with 8 bases between. Per germline, CDR1 LGHDT and CDR2 YNNKEL (reference sequence). The chain's CDR3 is CASSQPGGEQYF. As DNA, the CDR3 is TGTGCCAGCAGCCAACCCGGTGGCGAGCAGTACTTC.

This clonotype has a count of ten or more. J is TRBJ2-5 and V is TRBV4-3; D is unclear. The CDR3 is made up of 14 amino acids. Trimming left V 1 base short and J 5 bases short, with 11 bases between. Germline assignment: CDR1 LGHNA and CDR2 YSLEER. The CDR3 protein is CASSQGSNGETQYF. CDR3 DNA: TGCGCCAGCAGCCAAGGATCAAACGGGGAGACCCAGTACTTC.

The chain couples TRBV27 to TRBJ2-2, with D possibly being TRBD2 (6 bases). This CDR3 is 15 amino acids long. Germline assignment: CDR1 MNHEY and CDR2 SMNVEV (reference sequence). The V and J ends lost 6 bases and 6 bases respectively, with 17 bases between them. The DNA of the CDR3 is TGTGCCAGCAGGATTACGGGACTCCATTCCGGGGAGCTGTTTTTT. As protein: CASRITGLHSGELFF.

Comment on this clonotype: A read error is likely, as this CDR3 ends without the conserved phenylalanine or tryptophan. The DNA is omitted, as the CDR3 cannot be located on it reliably, and the CDR3 follows TCRdb's listing. The rearrangement links TRBV6-2 or TRBV6-3 to TRBJ2-3; the table assigns TRBD2, which was not confirmed against the DNA. The CDR3 totals 16 residues, both ends included. CDR1 and CDR2 from the germline V gene are MNHEY and SVGEGT. CDR3 loop: CASSYRLISHIGRVGI.

V is TRBV10-3 and J is TRBJ1-1; D uncertain. CDR3 length: 14 amino acids. The V end lost 8 bases, the J end lost 1 base, and 14 bases lay between the germline ends. CDR1 is ENHRY, CDR2 SYGVKD, per germline. CDR3 protein: CAIGIAGSNTEAFF. CDR3 DNA: TGTGCCATCGGCATCGCGGGCTCGAACACTGAAGCTTTCTTT.

To note about this clonotype: This CDR3 is missing its conserved last phenylalanine or tryptophan, likely due to a read error. The chain uses TRBV5-6 and TRBJ2-1; 7 nucleotides match TRBD2. The CDR3 length is 15 residues. V trimming: 4 bases; J trimming: 3 bases; junction bases outside the gene matches: 7. From germline, CDR1 is SGHDT and CDR2 YYEEEE. The CDR3 nucleotides read TGTGCCAGCAGCCAGCGGGACTTGATCTACAATGAGCAGTTCTTG. This sequence encodes CASSQRDLIYNEQFL.

The rearrangement joins TRBV25-1 to TRBJ2-1; possible D gene TRBD1, 6 bases. Deletions cut 3 bases from V and 1 base from J, with 10 bases between. There are 15 residues in the CDR3. CDR1 and CDR2 (germline): MGHDK, SYGVNS. CDR3 residues: CASSDPGHSYNEQFF. CDR3 sequence (DNA): TGTGCCAGCAGTGATCCGGGACATTCCTACAATGAGCAGTTCTTC.

This clonotype has a handful of counts. The chain couples TRBV11-2 to TRBJ2-1; 7 positions agree with TRBD2. The CDR3 extends over 15 amino acids. Germline loops: CDR1 SGHAT, CDR2 FQNNGV. The J segment lost 4 bases and the V segment lost 4 bases, leaving 7 bases of the junction unmatched. The DNA of the CDR3 is TGTGCCAGCAGCTCCTCGCGGGAGACTTACAATGAGCAGTTCTTC. This gives the protein CASSSSRETYNEQFF.

This clonotype was observed a few times. The chain carries TRBV5-1 and TRBJ1-1, with TRBD1 matching 7 bases. V was clipped by 3 bases and J by 11 bases; unmatched bases: 10. The CDR3 consists of 13 residues. Germline-derived CDR1 and CDR2 are SGHRS and YFSETQ. The CDR3 region is CASSWDRPSGAFF. As DNA, the CDR3 is TGCGCCAGCAGCTGGGACAGACCCTCTGGTGCTTTCTTT.

This clonotype was seen repeatedly, ten times or more. The V and J genes are TRBV29-1 and TRBJ2-3; 10 bases are shared with TRBD2. CDR3 length: 18 amino acids. V was clipped by 0 bases and J by 4 bases; unmatched bases: 13. Looked up from germline, CDR1 is SQVTM and CDR2 is ANQGSEA. The CDR3 nucleotides read TGCAGCGTTGAAGATGCGGGGGAAAGCGGGAGGGCAGCAGATACGCAGTATTTT. Its protein is CSVEDAGESGRAADTQYF.

The CDR3, as DNA: TGTGCCACCAGTGACCATCCCGGGGGCACTGAAGCTTTCTTT. This encodes CATSDHPGGTEAFF. The V and J genes are TRBV24-1 and TRBJ1-1; weak D call: TRBD1 (5 bases). V lost 4 bases to trimming and J lost 4 bases, with 12 bases between them. Germline values: CDR1 KGHDR, CDR2 SFDVKD. The CDR3 spans 14 residues.

Ten or more counts support this clonotype. The chain carries TRBV6-4 and TRBJ2-7; 7 nucleotides match TRBD1. The CDR3 spans 15 residues. V trimming: 7 bases; J trimming: 1 base; junction bases outside the gene matches: 10. Germline lookup yields CDR1 MRHNA and CDR2 SNTAGT. The DNA for the CDR3 is TGTGCCAGCAACTACAGGGACAGAGCATCCTACGAGCAGTACTTC. Amino acid sequence: CASNYRDRASYEQYF.

This clonotype has a count of ten or more. Here the CDR3 reads CASRVPGVRGEQFF. The CDR3 region has the DNA TGTGCCAGCAGGGTTCCCGGGGTTAGGGGTGAGCAGTTCTTC. This chain joins TRBV6-5 and TRBJ2-1, with D perhaps matching TRBD1 or TRBD2 (5 bases each). Trimming left V 6 bases short and J 9 bases short, with 18 bases between. Per germline, CDR1 MNHEY and CDR2 SVGAGI. The CDR3 sequence is 14 residues long.

There are many counts of this clonotype. The chain couples TRBV4-1 to TRBJ2-3, with D possibly matching TRBD2 (5 bases). There are 17 residues in the CDR3. Trimming shortened V by 3 bases and J by 3 bases, and 19 bases separated the two germline ends. Germline V gene data show CDR1 as MGHRA and CDR2 as YSYEKL. In DNA, the CDR3 is TGCGCCAGCAGCCACCTCTTAGCGATCCTCACGACAGATACGCAGTATTTT. It translates to CASSHLLAILTTDTQYF.

There are a few counts of this clonotype. The chain joins TRBV6-4 to TRBJ1-2; D is possibly TRBD1 (5 bases). The CDR3 runs 14 residues. From germline, CDR1 is MRHNA and CDR2 SNTAGT. The ends were cut back, 6 bases at V and 8 bases at J, with 19 bases in the middle. The CDR3 nucleotides are TGTGCCAGCAGCCAACAGCCGCAGGGCTCCGGCTACACCTTC. It codes for CASSQQPQGSGYTF.

This clonotype was seen a few times. The rearrangement links TRBV20-1 to TRBJ2-1; 8 bases are shared with TRBD2. This CDR3 region has 14 residues. The junction had 9 bases not matched to a gene; V was cut back by 6 bases and J by 5 bases. CDR1 and CDR2 (germline): DFQATT, SNEGSKA (reference sequence). CDR3 in amino acids: CSADRTSIDNEQFF. The CDR3, as DNA: TGCAGTGCGGACCGGACTAGCATAGACAATGAGCAGTTCTTC.

This clonotype has only a few counts. The chain combines TRBV10-3 with TRBJ2-1; 8 bases align to TRBD2. Germline CDR1 is ENHRY and CDR2 is SYGVKD. V gave up 4 bases and J gave up 5 bases; unmatched junction bases: 10. The CDR3 has 16 residues. In DNA form, the CDR3 reads TGTGCCATCAGTGGTCGTAGCGGGACTTTTGACAATGAGCAGTTCTTC. It specifies CAISGRSGTFDNEQFF.

This clonotype appeared many times. The chain carries TRBV4-2 and TRBJ2-5; 9 positions agree with TRBD1. With V trimmed by 4 bases and J by 3 bases, 12 bases remained unmatched. The germline V gene encodes CDR1 LGHNA and CDR2 YNFKEQ. This CDR3 comprises 17 residues. The CDR3 nucleotides are TGTGCCAGCAGCCTTACAGGGGGCGCTCAGGTGGAAGAGACCCAGTACTTC. Residues: CASSLTGGAQVEETQYF.

This clonotype occurred many times. The chain recombines TRBV15 with TRBJ2-7; D unresolved. Germline loops: CDR1 LNHNV, CDR2 YYDKDF (reference sequence). The V gene lost 0 bases and the J gene lost 9 bases, with 15 bases spanning the gap. The CDR3 loop spans 14 amino acids. The CDR3 coding sequence is TGTGCCACCAGCAGAGAACATAGCTACGAGTGGCAGTACTTC. Amino acid sequence: CATSREHSYEWQYF.

The chain is built from TRBV20-1 and TRBJ1-4; D is perhaps TRBD1 (5 bases). This CDR3 contains 13 residues. V dropped 5 bases and J dropped 6 bases, with 13 bases sitting between them. Germline CDR1 is DFQATT and CDR2 is SNEGSKA (reference sequence). In DNA form, the CDR3 reads TGCAGTGCTCGGGGGGTGGCTTATGAAAAACTGTTTTTT. This encodes CSARGVAYEKLFF.

This clonotype was detected only a few times. This chain uses TRBV24-1 with TRBJ2-2, with D possibly matching TRBD2 (6 bases). The germline CDR1 and CDR2 sequences are KGHDR and SFDVKD. V lost 10 bases to trimming and J lost 3 bases, with 8 bases between them. This CDR3 is built from 12 residues. The CDR3 spells CATSGDTGELFF. DNA of the CDR3: TGTGCCACTAGCGGTGACACCGGGGAGCTGTTTTTT.